These T cell receptor beta chains were read from a single sample in a study of cytomegalovirus exposure and HLA in healthy donors. Measured with immunoSEQ multiplex PCR; TCRdb has only the in-frame clones, and not every one. The table has approximately 150,000 clones, roughly 87% seen once. Sequencing was performed on PBMCs. The receptors were gathered from a man aged 50 to 59 in good health and CMV-seropositive. The CDR3 runs from the conserved cysteine through the conserved F or W. The D gene is left open where the match is weak. Where a row states a size, it is once, few, many or the class of an expanded clone; other rows omit it.

-	TRBV21-1	TRBJ2-1	-	TGTGCCAGCAGCAAAGTCGGTCTATACAATGAGCAGTTCTTC	CASSKVGLYNEQFF
-	TRBV9	TRBJ1-3	-	TGTGCCAGCAACCCCACGGGGGTCTCTGGAAACACCATATATTTT	CASNPTGVSGNTIYF
-	TRBV7-9	TRBJ2-3	once	TGTGCCAGCAGCTTAGCCTGGGCTAGCACAGATACGCAGTATTTT	CASSLAWASTDTQYF
TRBD2	TRBV7-9	TRBJ2-1	-	TGTTCCAGCAGCTTAGCGGGGCGGGGGCACTACAATGAGCAGTTCTTC	CSSSLAGRGHYNEQFF
TRBD1	TRBV5-6	TRBJ2-7	few	TGTGCCAGCGGGGTGGGACAGGGTACCTACGAGCAGTACTTC	CASGVGQGTYEQYF
TRBD1	TRBV28	TRBJ1-2	-	TGTGCCAGCAGTTTCACAGGGGGCTATGGCTACACCTTC	CASSFTGGYGYTF
-	TRBV7-2	TRBJ2-7	once	TGTGCCAGCAGCTTAGCGTATGGGGGCGACGAGCAGTACTTC	CASSLAYGGDEQYF
-	TRBV6-4	TRBJ2-3	-	TGTGCCAGCAGTGACAGGGGTGTTTCAGATACGCAGTATTTT	CASSDRGVSDTQYF
TRBD2	TRBV30	TRBJ2-1	-	TGTGCCTGGAGGGGAGCGGGGGTCTACAATGAGCAGTTCTTC	CAWRGAGVYNEQFF
-	TRBV6-6	TRBJ1-5	-	TGTGCCAGCAGTCACAAACGGGGGGTTAGCAATCAGCCCCAGCATTTT	CASSHKRGVSNQPQHF
-	TRBV6-1	TRBJ2-2	few	TGTGCCAGCAGTGAAGTGGTGGAGCTGTTTTTT	CASSEVVELFF
TRBD2	TRBV7-3	TRBJ2-3	few	TGTGCCAGCAGCGGAGCGGGGGGGACGGCAGATACGCAGTATTTT	CASSGAGGTADTQYF
TRBD2	TRBV4-3	TRBJ2-3	-	TGCGCCAGCAGCCAAGGGCGGGGGGGCACAGATACGCAGTATTTT	CASSQGRGGTDTQYF
TRBD1	TRBV4-1	TRBJ1-6	-	TGCGCCAGCAGCCCACAGGGGCTAACTAATTCACCCCTCCACTTT	CASSPQGLTNSPLHF
-	TRBV6-5	TRBJ2-7	-	TGTGCCAGCAGTTACGCGACCCGGGGTGAGCAGTACTTC	CASSYATRGEQYF
-	TRBV5-5	TRBJ2-5	-	TGTGCCAGCAGCTTGGAGGTAGCGTGGGAGACCCAGTACTTC	CASSLEVAWETQYF
TRBD1	TRBV28	TRBJ1-2	-	TGTGCCAGCAGGAAGACAGGGGGCGACTATGGCTACACCTTC	CASRKTGGDYGYTF
-	TRBV6-5	TRBJ2-7	-	TGTGCCAGCAGACCCCTCACAGGATACTACGAGCAGTACTTC	CASRPLTGYYEQYF
-	TRBV11-2	TRBJ2-6	-	TGTGCCAGCAGCCCGGGTAGTGTCGGGGCCAACGTCCTGACTTTC	CASSPGSVGANVLTF
TRBD2	TRBV7-2	TRBJ2-3	-	TGTGCCAGCAGCTTAGTAGGGACTAGCGGGGGAAGAGATACGCAGTATTTT	CASSLVGTSGGRDTQYF
TRBD1	TRBV6-4	TRBJ1-1	-	TGTGCCAGCAAAAGGGACAGGGTTGACACTGAAGCTTTCTTT	CASKRDRVDTEAFF
TRBD1	TRBV29-1	TRBJ2-5	-	TGCAGCGTTGCCCGGGACAGGGGAGCCCAGTACTTC	CSVARDRGAQYF
-	TRBV5-4	TRBJ2-1	once	TGTGCCAGCAGCTTGGGTTCCGGCAGGTACAATGAGCAGTTCTTC	CASSLGSGRYNEQFF
-	TRBV6-5	TRBJ2-1	-	TGTGCCAGCAGTATAGGGAGCTCCTACAATGAGCAGTTCTTC	CASSIGSSYNEQFF
-	TRBV7-2	TRBJ2-3	-	TGTGCCAGCAGCTTCAGGGGGGCAGATACGCAGTATTTT	CASSFRGADTQYF
TRBD1	TRBV5-4	TRBJ2-1	-	TGTGCCAGCAGCTCGTCCGGGACAGTCAAGGAGCAGTTCTTC	CASSSSGTVKEQFF
TRBD1	TRBV30	TRBJ1-6	-	TGTGCCTGGGGGACAGGGAGCTCCTATAATTCACCCCTCCACTTT	CAWGTGSSYNSPLHF
-	TRBV5-6	TRBJ2-7	few	TGTGCCAGCAGCCAAGACACCTACGAGCAGTACTTC	CASSQDTYEQYF
TRBD1	TRBV7-9	TRBJ1-5	-	TGTGCCAGCAGCTTAGCGGAGGGGGCCAATCAGCCCCAGCATTTT	CASSLAEGANQPQHF
TRBD1	TRBV18	TRBJ1-1	-	TGTGCCAGCTCGCCGGGACAGGGAATGAACACTGAAGCTTTCTTT	CASSPGQGMNTEAFF
-	TRBV10-3	TRBJ2-1	-	TGTGCCATCAGTGCCACAGGGTATGAGCAGTTCTTC	CAISATGYEQFF
-	TRBV19	TRBJ1-5	-	TGTGCCAGTGAAACATACCTTTATAGCAATCAGCCCCAGCATTTT	CASETYLYSNQPQHF
TRBD1	TRBV9	TRBJ2-7	-	TGTGCCAGCAGCGGAGGACAGGCACCCTACGAGCAGTACTTC	CASSGGQAPYEQYF
-	TRBV10-3	TRBJ2-7	-	TGTGCCATCAGAAACATTCAGGGTGAGCAGTACTTC	CAIRNIQGEQYF
-	TRBV30	TRBJ1-2	-	TGTGCCTGGGGCCGGGCGGGGGGACACACCTTC	CAWGRAGGHTF
TRBD2	TRBV19	TRBJ2-1	-	TGTGCCAGTAGTAATCAGGGACTAGCGTTTGATGAGCAGTTCTTC	CASSNQGLAFDEQFF
TRBD1	TRBV27	TRBJ1-1	few	TGTGCCAGCAGGATAACCCCAGGGGGCACTGAAGCTTTCTTT	CASRITPGGTEAFF
TRBD1	TRBV27	TRBJ1-6	-	TGTGCCAGCAGTTTATTTTTTCGGACAGGGGTAAATTCACCCCTCCACTTT	CASSLFFRTGVNSPLHF
TRBD1	TRBV9	TRBJ2-6	-	TGTGCCAGCAGCGAGGGATGGGACAGGGACCCTCATGGGGCCAACGTCCTGACTTTC	CASSEGWDRDPHGANVLTF
-	TRBV2	TRBJ1-4	-	TGTGCCAGCAGTACCTCGACAGGACTAGGTGAAAAACTGTTTTTT	CASSTSTGLGEKLFF